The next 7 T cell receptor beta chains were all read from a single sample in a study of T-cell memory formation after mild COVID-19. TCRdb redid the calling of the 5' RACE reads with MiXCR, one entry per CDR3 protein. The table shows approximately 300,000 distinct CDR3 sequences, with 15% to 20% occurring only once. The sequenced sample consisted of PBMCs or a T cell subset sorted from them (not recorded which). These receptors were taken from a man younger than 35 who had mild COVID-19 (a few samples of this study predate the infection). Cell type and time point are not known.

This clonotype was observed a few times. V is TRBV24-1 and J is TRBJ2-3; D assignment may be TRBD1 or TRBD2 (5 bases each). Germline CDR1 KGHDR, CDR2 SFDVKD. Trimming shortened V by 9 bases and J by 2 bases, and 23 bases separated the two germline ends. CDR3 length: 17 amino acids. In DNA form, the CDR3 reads TGTGCCACCGCCATACGAACCGGGACCTTATACACAGATACGCAGTATTTT. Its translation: CATAIRTGTLYTDTQYF.

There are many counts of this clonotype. The CDR3 region is CASSLVSLSSYNEQFF. DNA of the CDR3: TGTGCCAGCAGCTTAGTCTCCCTCAGCTCCTACAATGAGCAGTTCTTC. V is TRBV7-9 and J is TRBJ2-1; D remains ambiguous. The CDR3 has 16 amino acids. Per the germline V gene, CDR1 is SEHNR and CDR2 is FQNEAQ (reference sequence). V was cut by 1 base and J by 0 bases, with 10 bases left in between.

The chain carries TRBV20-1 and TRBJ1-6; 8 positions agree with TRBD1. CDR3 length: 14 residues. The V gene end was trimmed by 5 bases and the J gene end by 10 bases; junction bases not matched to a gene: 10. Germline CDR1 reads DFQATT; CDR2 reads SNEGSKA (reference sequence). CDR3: CSASDRGTSSPLHF. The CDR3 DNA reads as TGCAGTGCTTCCGACAGGGGTACTAGCTCACCCCTCCACTTT.

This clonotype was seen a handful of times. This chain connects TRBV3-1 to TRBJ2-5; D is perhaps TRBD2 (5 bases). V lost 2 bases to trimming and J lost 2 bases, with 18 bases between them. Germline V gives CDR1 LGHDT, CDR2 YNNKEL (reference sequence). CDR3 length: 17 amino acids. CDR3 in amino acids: CASSQRPNYGIQETQYF. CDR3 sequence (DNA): TGTGCCAGCAGCCAAAGGCCGAACTACGGGATACAAGAGACCCAGTACTTC.

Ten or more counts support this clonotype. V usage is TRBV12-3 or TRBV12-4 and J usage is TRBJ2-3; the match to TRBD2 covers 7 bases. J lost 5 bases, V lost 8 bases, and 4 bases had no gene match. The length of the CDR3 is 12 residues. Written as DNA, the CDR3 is TGTGCCAGCGCCAGGGAGGGAGATACGCAGTATTTT. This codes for CASAREGDTQYF.

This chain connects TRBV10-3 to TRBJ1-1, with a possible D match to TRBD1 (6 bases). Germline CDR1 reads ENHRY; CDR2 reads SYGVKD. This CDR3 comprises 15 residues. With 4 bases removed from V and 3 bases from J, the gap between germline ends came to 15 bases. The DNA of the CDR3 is TGTGCCATCAGTGGGAGCCGGGGGGGCTACACTGAAGCTTTCTTT. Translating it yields CAISGSRGGYTEAFF.

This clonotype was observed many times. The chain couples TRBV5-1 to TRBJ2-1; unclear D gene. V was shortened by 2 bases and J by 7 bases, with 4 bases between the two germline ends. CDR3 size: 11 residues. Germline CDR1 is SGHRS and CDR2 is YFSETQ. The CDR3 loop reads CASSLRNEQFF. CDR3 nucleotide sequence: TGCGCCAGCAGCTTAAGGAATGAGCAGTTCTTC.